This T cell receptor (beta chain) came from a study of cytomegalovirus exposure and HLA in healthy donors. Study-wide results and limits: A few chains tied to CMV proved CMV antigen-specific in vitro. Later genetic work tied a missense DCLRE1C variant to beta-chain V and J trimming. For most TCR beta V segments, an earlier analysis put the productive rate at about 87% or about 30% of the time.

PCR involved 60 Vbeta and 13 Jbeta primers. Profiling relied on immunoSEQ multiplex PCR, and the TCRdb table lists in-frame clones only, not all of them. The table lists fewer than 200,000 clones, 75% to 85% of them singletons. The CDR3 is 14 amino acids. Trimming removed 4 bases from V and 4 bases from J; junction bases left unmatched: 5. The germline V gene has CDR1 SGHTA and CDR2 FQGNSA. Points on this clone: Its antigen is undetermined. The sample contains more than one DNA sequence encoding this CDR3.

This chain uses TRBV7-2 with TRBJ2-7; 9 bases agree with TRBD1. Sequencing was carried out using PBMCs. The TCR sequence derives from a woman between 25 and 40 years old in good health and CMV-seronegative. In DNA form, the CDR3 reads TGTGCCAGCAGCTCCCGGGACAGGGTTTACGAGCAGTACTTC. It is translated as CASSSRDRVYEQYF.